This TCR beta chain stems from a study of CD8+ T cells in alopecia areata. The overall study: A 6-month period off drug followed tofacitinib, which lasted 6 to 18 months.

As the sequencing template, cDNA was produced by extracting RNA and reverse transcribing it. Using immunoSEQ multiplex PCR, the repertoire was profiled, and TCRdb retains in-frame clones only, with some absent. The repertoire consists of 7,000 to 7,500 clones, with around 60% occurring once and the leading ten covering about a sixth. This CDR3 has 13 residues. V lost 6 bases and J lost 3, with 9 bases in between. The V gene's germline CDR1 is ENHRY and CDR2 SYGVKD. Samples from alopecia areata patients were lesional scalp punch biopsies and peripheral blood. Note on this clone: What it binds is not known.

Study-wide results and limits: Normal skin's resident alphabeta T cells are sequenced alongside lesional scalp T cells. Lesional scalp exceeded normal scalp in clonality, especially in alopecia totalis/universalis.

The rearrangement links TRBV10-3 to TRBJ1-5, with D unclear. Sample: skin, taken at week 0. This receptor was taken from a human donor with alopecia areata. CDR3 region: CAISANNNQPQHF. For the CDR3, the DNA is TGTGCCATCAGCGCGAACAACAATCAGCCCCAGCATTTT.